This T cell receptor (beta chain) appears in the sequencing data of a study of cytomegalovirus exposure and HLA in healthy donors. Study as a whole: HLA-typed donors were the source of about 85 million unique TCRs, which an early data release held. General study points: The study assumed roughly uniform donor sequencing depth for presence/absence analyses.

It was with 60 Vbeta and 13 Jbeta primers that the PCR ran. As processed by the authors: An analysis that came later counted 77 million or so unique TCR beta chains, 9 million to 12 million shared. Profiling relied on immunoSEQ multiplex PCR, and the TCRdb table lists in-frame clones only, not all of them. V and J calls and clone size come straight from that table; D and trimming were deduced from the DNA. The table lists under 150,000 clones, 70% to 80% of them singletons. Comment on this clone: Its specificity is not known.

The CDR3 consists of 18 residues. Per germline, CDR1 MGHRA and CDR2 YSYEKL. Trimming shortened V by 2 bases and J by 0 bases, and 17 bases separated the two germline ends. Though probably carrying unrecorded immune exposures, donors were nominally healthy at sampling. The receptor was isolated from a man aged 30-40 years in good health and CMV-seropositive. Sequenced input: PBMCs. The gene calls are TRBV4-1 and TRBJ1-5; D perhaps matches TRBD1 (5 bases). The CDR3 nucleotides are TGCGCCAGCAGCCAACCCAGGGTCGAGTATTATAGCAATCAGCCCCAGCATTTT. Its translation: CASSQPRVEYYSNQPQHF.